The entry below gives a single TCR beta chain sequence along with its context. Its antigen is currently unknown. The sample originates from a study of cytomegalovirus exposure and HLA in healthy donors. Study-wide findings and caveats: The availability of immune exposure information extended only to CMV serostatus.

PCR primers comprised 60 Vbeta and 13 Jbeta primers. Sequencing used immunoSEQ multiplex PCR; TCRdb keeps in-frame clones, though not all of them. The table includes fewer than 250,000 clones, about 85% detected once. Germline V CDR1 and CDR2: MGHRA, YSYEKL. V shed 0 bases, J shed 3 bases, and the junction held 10 bases outside the gene matches. This CDR3 region has 17 residues. This TCR was sampled from a woman in her fifties or sixties in good health and CMV-seropositive. The material sequenced was PBMCs. This chain joins TRBV4-1 and TRBJ2-7, with 8 bases that match TRBD2. CDR3 protein: CASSQEGGREGFYEQYF. The CDR3 DNA is TGCGCCAGCAGCCAAGAAGGGGGACGGGAGGGGTTCTACGAGCAGTACTTC.